These 26 T cell receptor beta chains originate from one sample sequenced in a study of identical twins. TCRdb re-derived calls from the 5' RACE reads in MiXCR, one entry per CDR3 protein. The table lists roughly 1,500,000 distinct CDR3 sequences, less than 40% of them singletons, with approximately 0.29% in the top ten. Sequenced material: cord blood. Source of these receptors: a newborn girl in good health.

Only a few counts were recorded for this clonotype. The rearrangement links TRBV5-1 to TRBJ2-2; maybe TRBD1 (5 bases). V was trimmed by 1 base and J by 0 bases, leaving 10 bases between them. The CDR3 consists of 16 residues. Germline CDR1 and CDR2: SGHRS and YFSETQ. CDR3 nucleotide sequence: TGCGCCAGCAGCTTGTTGCCGACAGCGAACACCGGGGAGCTGTTTTTT. Protein: CASSLLPTANTGELFF.

This clonotype was observed at least ten times. The gene calls are TRBV5-6 and TRBJ2-7; D unresolved. V gave up 2 bases and J gave up 0 bases, with 9 bases separating them. Germline values: CDR1 SGHDT, CDR2 YYEEEE. This CDR3 has 14 amino acids. In DNA form, the CDR3 reads TGTGCCAGCAGCTTTCGGTCCAGCTCCTACGAGCAGTACTTC. This translates into CASSFRSSSYEQYF. The full variable domain, its missing parts supplied by reference TRBV5-6 and TRBJ2-7, is DAGVTQSPTHLIKTRGQQVTLRCSPKSGHDTVSWYQQALGQGPQFIFQYYEEEERQRGNFPDRFSGHQFPNYSSELNVNALLLGDSALYLCASSFRSSSYEQYFGPGTRLTVT.

This rearrangement joins TRBV6-1 to TRBJ2-7; D is undetermined. V lost 4 bases and J lost 2, with 9 bases in between. Germline V gene data show CDR1 as MNHNS and CDR2 as SASEGT. The CDR3 length is 13 residues. As DNA, the CDR3 is TGTGCCAGCAGTGTAGGATCTACCTACGAGCAGTACTTC. Amino acids: CASSVGSTYEQYF.

In its sample, this clonotype was seen a few times. This rearrangement joins TRBV19 to TRBJ2-4; no clear D gene. V was pared by 4 bases and J by 3 bases, with 7 bases between. Germline V CDR1 and CDR2: LNHDA, SQIVND (reference sequence). This CDR3 contains 13 residues. This chain's CDR3 is CASSTDDKNIQYF. In nucleotides, the CDR3 is TGTGCCAGTAGTACAGATGACAAAAACATTCAGTACTTC.

This clonotype came up a few times. CDR3: CASSEHRDETQYF. DNA for the CDR3: TGTGCCAGCAGCGAACACAGGGATGAGACCCAGTACTTC. This chain connects TRBV9 to TRBJ2-5, with D maybe TRBD1 (6 bases). Trimming left V 3 bases short and J 5 bases short, with 11 bases between. This CDR3 region has 13 residues. CDR1 and CDR2 (germline): SGDLS, YYNGEE.

The rearrangement links TRBV5-1 to TRBJ2-1; 7 bases fit TRBD1. Germline V gene lookup returns CDR1 SGHRS and CDR2 YFSETQ. CDR3 size: 15 residues. After removal of 3 bases from V and 4 bases from J, the junction contained 7 bases not matched to a gene. CDR3 sequence: CASSWDSGTYNEQFF. CDR3 nucleotides: TGCGCCAGCAGCTGGGACAGTGGAACTTACAATGAGCAGTTCTTC.

This clonotype turned up a few times. The chain couples TRBV10-3 to TRBJ1-5; D gene unclear. CDR1 ENHRY and CDR2 SYGVKD come from the germline V gene. The V gene lost 3 bases and the J gene lost 5 bases, with 8 bases spanning the gap. CDR3 length: 13 residues. The CDR3 protein is CAISEWRDQPQHF. In nucleotides, the CDR3 is TGTGCCATCAGTGAATGGAGGGATCAGCCCCAGCATTTT.

The V gene is TRBV3-1, the J gene TRBJ2-5, with 8 bases fitting TRBD2. The J call is in doubt because the DNA end fits TRBJ2-7 better. The CDR3 extends over 15 amino acids. The germline V gene has CDR1 LGHDT and CDR2 YNNKEL (reference sequence). The CDR3 DNA reads as TGTGCCAGCAGCCAGTCAAGCGGGGGATACGGCGAGCAGTACTTC. It is translated as CASSQSSGGYGEQYF.

This clonotype was observed a few times. V and J are TRBV7-2 and TRBJ1-2, with 9 bases that match TRBD1. V trimming: 2 bases; J trimming: 4 bases; junction bases outside the gene matches: 5. The germline V gene has CDR1 SGHTA and CDR2 FQGNSA. The CDR3 extends over 15 amino acids. This CDR3 reads CASSLTPGQGYGYTF. The CDR3 nucleotides read TGTGCCAGCAGCTTAACCCCGGGACAGGGCTATGGCTACACCTTC.

The J gene is TRBJ1-2, the V gene TRBV6-1; 12 positions match TRBD1. From germline, CDR1 is MNHNS and CDR2 SASEGT. V was pared by 1 base and J by 7 bases, with 4 bases of the junction left unmatched. The CDR3 extends over 15 amino acids. CDR3 in amino acids: CASSEGGTGGGGYTF. For the CDR3, the DNA is TGTGCCAGCAGTGAAGGCGGGACAGGGGGCGGTGGCTACACCTTC.

The rearrangement uses TRBV19 and TRBJ1-2, with a tentative D call TRBD1 (5 bases). Germline V gene data show CDR1 as LNHDA and CDR2 as SQIVND (reference sequence). The CDR3 loop spans 17 amino acids. The ends were cut back, 0 bases at V and 2 bases at J, with 16 bases in the middle. CDR3 loop: CASSIDRDLRINYGYTF. The CDR3 coding sequence is TGTGCCAGTAGTATAGACAGGGATCTGCGGATCAACTATGGCTACACCTTC.

The V call is TRBV6-1, the J call TRBJ2-1, with 8 bases that match TRBD1. This CDR3 spans 13 amino acids. Germline V gene sequence: CDR1 MNHNS, CDR2 SASEGT. With 7 bases clipped from V and 10 bases from J, the junction kept 9 bases outside the gene matches. The CDR3 spells CASTELNRGEQFF. The CDR3 DNA sequence: TGTGCCAGCACCGAATTGAACAGGGGGGAGCAGTTCTTC.

Remarks on this clonotype: A junction boundary mismatches the germline segment, possibly from a read error. The J gene is TRBJ1-2, the V gene TRBV12-3 or TRBV12-4, with D unclear. The CDR3 runs to 16 residues. CDR3 nucleotide sequence: TGTGCCCGCAGCCAACGACGGCTCGCCCGCTACTATGGCTACACCTTC. Translating it yields CARSQRRLARYYGYTF.

In the case of this clonotype: The junction departs from germline at one end; a sequencing error may be responsible. V usage is TRBV20-1 and J usage is TRBJ2-5; TRBD2 might be the D (6 bases). Germline CDR1 reads DFQATT; CDR2 reads SNEGSKA (reference sequence). CDR3 length equals 12 residues. The CDR3 sequence is CSVRLGAETQYF. Written as DNA, the CDR3 is TGCAGTGTTAGACTAGGGGCAGAGACCCAGTACTTC.

This clonotype was recorded a few times. V is TRBV5-1 and J is TRBJ2-3, with D uncertain. This CDR3 comprises 13 residues. V shed 6 bases and J shed 0 bases, with 8 bases lying between them. Germline CDR1 SGHRS, CDR2 YFSETQ. CDR3 bases: TGCGCCAGCACCCCTTCTAGCACAGATACGCAGTATTTT. Translated: CASTPSSTDTQYF.

This clonotype appeared a few times. V usage is TRBV28 and J usage is TRBJ1-1; tentatively, D is TRBD1 (5 bases). The CDR3 length is 15 residues. Germline V lookup: CDR1 MDHEN, CDR2 SYDVKM. Trimming left V 5 bases short and J 1 base short, with 14 bases between. CDR3 in amino acids: CASSTPGPPNTEAFF. CDR3 coding DNA: TGTGCCAGCAGTACCCCAGGGCCCCCGAACACTGAAGCTTTCTTT.

This clonotype was observed a handful of times. CDR3 sequence reads: CASSLEWSYSPLHF. The DNA for the CDR3 is TGTGCCAGCAGCTTAGAGTGGAGTTATTCACCCCTCCACTTT. The chain is built from TRBV7-8 and TRBJ1-6; D unclear. CDR1 and CDR2 from the germline V gene are SGHVS and FQNEAQ. This CDR3 has 14 residues. Trimming removed 1 base from V and 8 bases from J, with 9 bases in between.

This clonotype was seen more than once but under ten times. The rearrangement joins TRBV9 to TRBJ2-1; weak D call: TRBD1 (5 bases). The CDR3 loop spans 14 amino acids. V lost 1 base and J 8 bases, leaving 13 bases between the germline ends. Per germline, CDR1 SGDLS and CDR2 YYNGEE. CDR3 DNA sequence: TGTGCCAGCAGCGTACATGGGGTGGGGCATGAGCAGTTCTTC. Its protein product is CASSVHGVGHEQFF.

The chain carries TRBV5-1 and TRBJ1-1; 8 nucleotides agree with TRBD1. Germline assignment: CDR1 SGHRS and CDR2 YFSETQ. The CDR3 runs 16 residues. V shed 0 bases and J 1 base; nucleotides not matched to a gene: 5. DNA for the CDR3: TGCGCCAGCAGCTTGGTACCCGGGACAGGGAACACTGAAGCTTTCTTT. It codes for CASSLVPGTGNTEAFF.

The gene calls are TRBV25-1 and TRBJ2-1; D not resolved. The V and J ends lost 2 bases and 5 bases respectively, with 7 bases between them. This CDR3 contains 13 residues. The germline gives CDR1 MGHDK, CDR2 SYGVNS. The chain's CDR3 is CASSEARHNEQFF. The CDR3 DNA sequence: TGTGCCAGCAGTGAAGCTCGTCACAATGAGCAGTTCTTC.

The chain links TRBV24-1 to TRBJ2-5, with D unclear. V lost 5 bases to trimming and J lost 4 bases, with 19 bases between them. CDR3 length equals 16 residues. The germline CDR1 and CDR2 sequences are KGHDR and SFDVKD. CDR3 protein: CATSGFDGLSGETQYF. CDR3 nucleotides: TGTGCCACCAGTGGGTTTGACGGTCTTAGTGGAGAGACCCAGTACTTC.

The V gene is TRBV20-1, the J gene TRBJ2-1; TRBD2 is a possible D gene (5 bases). Gene TRBJ2-7 matches the end of the DNA better, so the J call may be wrong. The CDR3 contains 15 residues. CDR1 is DFQATT and CDR2 is SNEGSKA in the germline V gene (reference sequence). The CDR3 coding sequence is TGCAGTGCTAGATCGGCGGGTTCGCTGTACAATGAGCAGTACTTC. Encoded protein: CSARSAGSLYNEQYF.

This clonotype was seen repeatedly, ten times or more. The rearrangement uses TRBV3-1 and TRBJ2-4; TRBD2 might be the D (6 bases). The CDR3 has 15 residues. V lost 1 base and J 6 bases, leaving 13 bases between the germline ends. Germline CDR1 LGHDT, CDR2 YNNKEL (reference sequence). Written as DNA, the CDR3 is TGTGCCAGCAGCCAAGCCGGGACTTTTGGAAACATTCAGTACTTC. Translating it yields CASSQAGTFGNIQYF.

This clonotype was seen a handful of times. This chain links TRBV6-5 with TRBJ2-4; D is uncertain. CDR3 length: 15 amino acids. The V gene's germline CDR1 is MNHEY and CDR2 SVGAGI. The V end was cut by 0 bases, the J end by 0 bases, with 6 bases between. The CDR3 DNA reads TGTGCCAGCAGTTACTCGAAAAGAGCCAAAAACATTCAGTACTTC. Translating gives CASSYSKRAKNIQYF.

This clonotype was seen a handful of times. The genes are TRBV25-1 and TRBJ2-3; D unclear. Germline CDR1 MGHDK, CDR2 SYGVNS. This CDR3 has 13 residues. The germline V and J ends were trimmed by 5 bases and 5 bases, with 11 bases remaining between them. In DNA form, the CDR3 reads TGTGCCAGCAGTCCCTCTAGGATAGATACGCAGTATTTT. Its protein is CASSPSRIDTQYF.

The gene calls are TRBV6-6 and TRBJ1-4; D perhaps matches TRBD1 (6 bases). Germline-derived CDR1 and CDR2 are MNHNY and SVGAGI (reference sequence). The CDR3 has 16 amino acids. V lost 5 bases to trimming and J lost 3 bases, with 16 bases between them. The CDR3 nucleotides read TGTGCCAGCAGTCCACATACAGGGAGGGCTAATGAAAAACTGTTTTTT. It specifies CASSPHTGRANEKLFF.